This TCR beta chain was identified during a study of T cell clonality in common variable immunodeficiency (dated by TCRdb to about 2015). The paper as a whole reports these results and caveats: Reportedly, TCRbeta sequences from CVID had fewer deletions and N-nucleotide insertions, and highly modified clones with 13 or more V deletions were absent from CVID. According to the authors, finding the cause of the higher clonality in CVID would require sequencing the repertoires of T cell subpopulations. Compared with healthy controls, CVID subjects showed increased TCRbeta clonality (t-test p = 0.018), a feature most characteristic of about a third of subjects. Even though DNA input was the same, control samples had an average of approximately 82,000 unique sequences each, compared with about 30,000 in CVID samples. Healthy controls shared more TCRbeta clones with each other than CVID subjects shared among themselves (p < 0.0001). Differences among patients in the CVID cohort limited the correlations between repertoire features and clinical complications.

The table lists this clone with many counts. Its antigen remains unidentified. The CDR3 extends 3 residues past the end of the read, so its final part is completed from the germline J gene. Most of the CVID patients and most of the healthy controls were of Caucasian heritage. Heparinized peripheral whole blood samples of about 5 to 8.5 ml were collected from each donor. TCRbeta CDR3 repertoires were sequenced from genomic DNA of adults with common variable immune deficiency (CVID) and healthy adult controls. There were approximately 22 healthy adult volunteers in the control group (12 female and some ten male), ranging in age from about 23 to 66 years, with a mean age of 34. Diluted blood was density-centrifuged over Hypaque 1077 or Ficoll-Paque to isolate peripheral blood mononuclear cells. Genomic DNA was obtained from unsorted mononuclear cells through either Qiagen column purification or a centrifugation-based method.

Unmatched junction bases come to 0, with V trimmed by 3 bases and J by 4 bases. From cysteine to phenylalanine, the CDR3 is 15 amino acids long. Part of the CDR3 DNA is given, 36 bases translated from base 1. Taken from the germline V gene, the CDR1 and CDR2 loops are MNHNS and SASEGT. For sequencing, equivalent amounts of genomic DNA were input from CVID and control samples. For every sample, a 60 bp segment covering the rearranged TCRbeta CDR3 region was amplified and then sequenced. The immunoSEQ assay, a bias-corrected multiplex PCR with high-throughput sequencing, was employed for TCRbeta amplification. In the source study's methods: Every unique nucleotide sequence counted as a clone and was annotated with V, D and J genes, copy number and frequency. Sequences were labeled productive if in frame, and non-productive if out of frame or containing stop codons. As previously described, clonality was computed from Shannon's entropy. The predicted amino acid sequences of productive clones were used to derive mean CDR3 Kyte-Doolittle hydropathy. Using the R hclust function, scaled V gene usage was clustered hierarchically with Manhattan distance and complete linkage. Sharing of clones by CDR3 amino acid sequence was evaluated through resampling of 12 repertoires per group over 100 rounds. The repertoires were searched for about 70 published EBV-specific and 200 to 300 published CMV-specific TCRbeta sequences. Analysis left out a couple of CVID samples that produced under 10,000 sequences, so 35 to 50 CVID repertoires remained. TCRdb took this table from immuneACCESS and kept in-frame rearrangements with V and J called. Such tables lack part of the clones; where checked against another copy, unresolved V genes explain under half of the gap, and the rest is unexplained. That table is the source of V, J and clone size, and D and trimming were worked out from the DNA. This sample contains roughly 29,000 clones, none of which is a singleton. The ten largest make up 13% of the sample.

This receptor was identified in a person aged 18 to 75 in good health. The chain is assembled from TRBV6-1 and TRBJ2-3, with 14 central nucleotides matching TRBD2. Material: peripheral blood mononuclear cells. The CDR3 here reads CASSETSGGADTQYF. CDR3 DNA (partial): TGTGCCAGCAGTGAGACTAGCGGGGGGGCAGATACG.